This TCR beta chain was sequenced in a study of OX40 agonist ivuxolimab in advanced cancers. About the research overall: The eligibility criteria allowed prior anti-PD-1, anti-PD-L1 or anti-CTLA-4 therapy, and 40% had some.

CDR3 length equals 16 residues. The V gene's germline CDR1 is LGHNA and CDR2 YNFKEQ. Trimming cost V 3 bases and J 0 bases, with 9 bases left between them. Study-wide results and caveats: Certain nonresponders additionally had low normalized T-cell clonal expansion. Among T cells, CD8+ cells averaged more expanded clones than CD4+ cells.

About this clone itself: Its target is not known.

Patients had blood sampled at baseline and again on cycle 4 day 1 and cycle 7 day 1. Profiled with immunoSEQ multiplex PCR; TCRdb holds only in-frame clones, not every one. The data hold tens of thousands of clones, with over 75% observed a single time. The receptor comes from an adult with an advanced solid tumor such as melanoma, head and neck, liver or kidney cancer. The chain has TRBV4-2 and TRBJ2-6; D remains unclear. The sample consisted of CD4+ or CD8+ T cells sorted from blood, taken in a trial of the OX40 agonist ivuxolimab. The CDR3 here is CASSQAQSSGANVLTF. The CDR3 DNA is TGTGCCAGCAGCCAGGCACAGTCCTCTGGGGCCAACGTCCTGACTTTC.